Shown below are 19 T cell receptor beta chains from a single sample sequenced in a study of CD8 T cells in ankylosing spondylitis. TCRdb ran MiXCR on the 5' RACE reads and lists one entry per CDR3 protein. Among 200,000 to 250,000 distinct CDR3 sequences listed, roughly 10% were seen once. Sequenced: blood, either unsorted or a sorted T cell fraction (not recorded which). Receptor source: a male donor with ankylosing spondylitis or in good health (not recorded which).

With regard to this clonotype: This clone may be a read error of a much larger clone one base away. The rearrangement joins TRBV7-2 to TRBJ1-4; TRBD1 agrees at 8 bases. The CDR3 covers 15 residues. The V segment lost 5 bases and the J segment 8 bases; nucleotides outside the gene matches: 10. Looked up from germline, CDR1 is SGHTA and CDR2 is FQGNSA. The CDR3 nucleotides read TGTGCCAGCAGCCTCAGGACAGGGTTTGGCGAAAAACTGTTTTTT. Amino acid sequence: CASSLRTGFGEKLFF. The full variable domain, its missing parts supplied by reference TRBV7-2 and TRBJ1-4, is GAGVSQSPSNKVTEKGKDVELRCDPISGHTALYWYRQSLGQGLEFLIYFQGNSAPDKSGLPSDRFSAERTGGSVSTLTIQRTQQEDSAVYLCASSLRTGFGEKLFFGSGTQLSVL.

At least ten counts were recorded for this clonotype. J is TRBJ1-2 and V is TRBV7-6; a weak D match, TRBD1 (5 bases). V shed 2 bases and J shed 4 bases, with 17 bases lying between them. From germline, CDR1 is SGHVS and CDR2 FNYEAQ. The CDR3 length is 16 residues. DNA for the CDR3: TGTGCCAGCAGCTTAACGGCTGGGCAGGGATCCTATGGCTACACCTTC. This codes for CASSLTAGQGSYGYTF.

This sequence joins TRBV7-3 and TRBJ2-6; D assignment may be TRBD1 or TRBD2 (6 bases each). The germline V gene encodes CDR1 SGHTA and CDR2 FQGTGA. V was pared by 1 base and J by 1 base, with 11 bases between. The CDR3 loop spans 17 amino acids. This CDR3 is CASSLNGGASGANVLTF. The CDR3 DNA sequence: TGTGCCAGCAGCTTAAACGGGGGCGCTTCTGGGGCCAACGTCCTGACTTTC.

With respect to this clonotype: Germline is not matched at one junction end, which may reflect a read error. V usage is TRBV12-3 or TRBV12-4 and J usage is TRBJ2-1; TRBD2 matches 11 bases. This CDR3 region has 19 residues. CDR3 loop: CTSSLGSSGGAGAYNEQFF. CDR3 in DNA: TGTACCAGCAGTTTAGGGAGTAGCGGGGGGGCCGGGGCCTACAATGAGCAGTTCTTC.

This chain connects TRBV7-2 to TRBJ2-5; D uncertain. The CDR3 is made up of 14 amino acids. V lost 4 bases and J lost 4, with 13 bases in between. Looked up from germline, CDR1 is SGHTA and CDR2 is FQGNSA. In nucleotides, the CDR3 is TGTGCCAGCAGCTCACCCCCTAAAAGAGAGACCCAGTACTTC. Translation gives CASSSPPKRETQYF.

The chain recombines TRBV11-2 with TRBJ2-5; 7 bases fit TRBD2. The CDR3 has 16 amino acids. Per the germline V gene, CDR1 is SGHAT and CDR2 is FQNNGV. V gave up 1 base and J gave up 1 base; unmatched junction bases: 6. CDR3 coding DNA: TGTGCCAGCAGCTTAGGGAATCTAGCGGCCCAAGAGACCCAGTACTTC. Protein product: CASSLGNLAAQETQYF.

The chain's CDR3 is CSASELFSSGGHTGELFF. CDR3 in DNA: TGCAGTGCTAGTGAATTGTTTTCTAGCGGGGGGCACACCGGGGAGCTGTTTTTT. The V gene is TRBV20-1, the J gene TRBJ2-2, with 11 positions matching TRBD2. The CDR3 sequence is 18 residues long. Germline V gene data show CDR1 as DFQATT and CDR2 as SNEGSKA (reference sequence). V shed 3 bases and J 3 bases; nucleotides not matched to a gene: 12.

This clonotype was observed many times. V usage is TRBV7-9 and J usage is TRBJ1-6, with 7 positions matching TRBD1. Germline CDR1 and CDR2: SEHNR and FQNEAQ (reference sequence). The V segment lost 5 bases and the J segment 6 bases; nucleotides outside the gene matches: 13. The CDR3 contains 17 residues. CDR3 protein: CASSGDSQFPSNSPLHF. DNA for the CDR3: TGTGCCAGCAGCGGGGACAGCCAGTTCCCCTCTAATTCACCCCTCCACTTT.

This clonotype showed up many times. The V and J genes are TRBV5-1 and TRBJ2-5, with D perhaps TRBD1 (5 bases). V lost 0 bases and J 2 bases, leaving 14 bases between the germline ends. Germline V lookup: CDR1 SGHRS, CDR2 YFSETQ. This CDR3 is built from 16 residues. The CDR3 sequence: CASSLDRQRFQETQYF. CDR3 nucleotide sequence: TGCGCCAGCAGCTTGGACCGACAGAGGTTTCAAGAGACCCAGTACTTC. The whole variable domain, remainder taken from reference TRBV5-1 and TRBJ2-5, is KAGVTQTPRYLIKTRGQQVTLSCSPISGHRSVSWYQQTPGQGLQFLFEYFSETQRNKGNFPGRFSGRQFSNSRSEMNVSTLELGDSALYLCASSLDRQRFQETQYFGPGTRLLVL.

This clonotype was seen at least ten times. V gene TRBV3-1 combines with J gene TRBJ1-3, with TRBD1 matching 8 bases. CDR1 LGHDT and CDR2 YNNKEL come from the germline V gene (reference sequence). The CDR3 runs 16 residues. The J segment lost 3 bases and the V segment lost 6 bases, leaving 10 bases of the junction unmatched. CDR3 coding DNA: TGTGCCAGCAGTAGCACATTAGGGACAGGTGGAAACACCATATATTTT. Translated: CASSSTLGTGGNTIYF.

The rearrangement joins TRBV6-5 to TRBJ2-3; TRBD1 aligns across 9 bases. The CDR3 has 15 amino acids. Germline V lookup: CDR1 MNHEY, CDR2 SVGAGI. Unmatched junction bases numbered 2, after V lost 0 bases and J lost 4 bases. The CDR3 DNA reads TGTGCCAGCAGTTACTCGGACAGGGGCTCAGATACGCAGTATTTT. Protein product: CASSYSDRGSDTQYF.

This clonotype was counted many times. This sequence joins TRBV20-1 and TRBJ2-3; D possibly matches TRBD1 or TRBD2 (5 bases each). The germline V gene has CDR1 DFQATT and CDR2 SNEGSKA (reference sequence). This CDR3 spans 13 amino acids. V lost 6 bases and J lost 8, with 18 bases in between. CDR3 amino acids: CSAPGTDLRTQYF. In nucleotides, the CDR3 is TGCAGTGCACCCGGGACGGACTTACGTACGCAGTATTTT.

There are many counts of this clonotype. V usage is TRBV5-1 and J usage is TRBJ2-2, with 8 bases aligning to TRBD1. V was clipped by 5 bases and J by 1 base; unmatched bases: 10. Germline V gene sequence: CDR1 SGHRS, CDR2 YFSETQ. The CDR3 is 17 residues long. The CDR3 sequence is CASRSAPGTGNTGELFF. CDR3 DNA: TGCGCCAGCAGATCAGCCCCCGGGACAGGGAACACCGGGGAGCTGTTTTTT.

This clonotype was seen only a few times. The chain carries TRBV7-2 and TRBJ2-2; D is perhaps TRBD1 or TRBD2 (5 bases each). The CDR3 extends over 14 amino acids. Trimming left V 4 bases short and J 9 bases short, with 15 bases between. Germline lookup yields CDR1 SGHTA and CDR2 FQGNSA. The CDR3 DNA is TGTGCCAGCAGCTCCCGGGACCTGGGCCGGGAGCTGTTTTTT. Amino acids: CASSSRDLGRELFF.

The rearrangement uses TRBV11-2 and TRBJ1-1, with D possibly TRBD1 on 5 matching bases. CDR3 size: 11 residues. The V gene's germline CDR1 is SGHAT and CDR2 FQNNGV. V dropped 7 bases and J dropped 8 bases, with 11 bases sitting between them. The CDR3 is CASIGQAEAFF. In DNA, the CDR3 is TGTGCCAGCATAGGACAAGCGGAAGCTTTCTTT.

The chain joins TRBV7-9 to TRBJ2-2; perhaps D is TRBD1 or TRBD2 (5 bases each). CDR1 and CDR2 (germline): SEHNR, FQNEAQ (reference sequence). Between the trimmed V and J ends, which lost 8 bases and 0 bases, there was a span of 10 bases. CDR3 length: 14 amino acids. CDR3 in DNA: TGTGCCAGCCACGGGACCTCGAACACCGGGGAGCTGTTTTTT. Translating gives CASHGTSNTGELFF.

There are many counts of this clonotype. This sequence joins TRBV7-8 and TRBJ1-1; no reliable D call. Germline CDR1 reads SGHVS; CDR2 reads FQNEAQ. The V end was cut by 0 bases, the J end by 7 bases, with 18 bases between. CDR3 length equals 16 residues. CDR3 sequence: CASSLARLGREREAFF. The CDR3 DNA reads TGTGCCAGCAGCTTAGCGCGTCTTGGCCGGGAACGTGAAGCTTTCTTT.

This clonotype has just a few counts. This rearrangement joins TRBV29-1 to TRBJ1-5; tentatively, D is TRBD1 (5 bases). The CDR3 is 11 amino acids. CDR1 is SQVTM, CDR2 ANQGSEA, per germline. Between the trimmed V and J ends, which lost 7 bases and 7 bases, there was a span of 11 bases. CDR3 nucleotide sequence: TGCAGCGCCGGGGGGAACCAGCCCCAGCATTTT. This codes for CSAGGNQPQHF.

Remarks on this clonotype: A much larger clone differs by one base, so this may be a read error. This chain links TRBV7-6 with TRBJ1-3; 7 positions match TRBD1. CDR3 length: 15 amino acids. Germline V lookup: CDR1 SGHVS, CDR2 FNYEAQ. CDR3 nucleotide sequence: TGTGCCAGCAGGGGGGACAGTTTCTCTGGAAACAACATATATTTT. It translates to CASRGDSFSGNNIYF.